This TCR beta chain was found in a study of T-cell reconstitution after alpha-beta-depleted transplantation in children. CDR3 length equals 17 residues. From germline, CDR1 is SNHLY and CDR2 FYNNEI. Study conclusions and caveats: T-cell numbers and diversity, one year after transplant, stemmed largely from T cells that were newly produced.

This clonotype was found a few times. Antigen unknown. One end of the junction is discordant with germline, which a read error may explain. For TCRbeta, the library was prepared with unique molecular identifiers. MiXCR, applied by TCRdb to the PCR reads, yields one record per CDR3 protein. The sample lists a few hundred thousand distinct CDR3 sequences, roughly 7.8% occurring once. This rearrangement joins TRBV2 to TRBJ2-3; no reliable D call. This receptor was identified in a female patient aged 2 to 10 who had a stem cell transplant for Fanconi anemia, so the T cells may come from the graft donor. Sequencing used peripheral blood, obtained 360 days after TCRalphabeta/CD19-depleted stem cell transplant. CDR3 amino acids: CASSQAILVGTADTQYF. CDR3 nucleotide sequence: TGTGCCAGCAGTCAAGCGATTCTGGTTGGAACTGCAGATACGCAGTATTTT. The variable domain in full, completed from reference TRBV2 and TRBJ2-3, reads EPEVTQTPSHQVTQMGQEVILRCVPISNHLYFYWYRQILGQKVEFLVSFYNNEISEKSEIFDDQFSVERPDGSNFTLKIRSTKLEDSAMYFCASSQAILVGTADTQYFGPGTRLTVL.